One T cell receptor (beta chain) is described in this entry. This entry is derived from a study of blood T cell repertoires in COVID-19. Study-wide context: COVID-19 samples collected from the United States, Italy and Spain covered acute and convalescent phases. T cells, B-cell-depleted T cells, or PBMCs provided the cDNA or gDNA that served as material.

Original data processing: Reference gene primer amplification in the assay estimated nucleated cell counts. Measured with immunoSEQ multiplex PCR; TCRdb has only the in-frame clones, and not every one. The V and J calls and the clone size are those of that table, but D and trimming were determined from the DNA. The repertoire consists of 45,000 to 55,000 clones, with roughly 87% occurring once and the leading ten covering 7.4%. The CDR3 loop spans 14 amino acids. Losses at the gene ends were 5 bases for V and 5 bases for J; bases not matched to a gene: 5. The germline V gene has CDR1 MNHEY and CDR2 SMNVEV (reference sequence).

The source material was peripheral blood. This sequence originates from a man aged 55 to 70 with active COVID-19. The chain carries TRBV27 and TRBJ1-5; 8 bases agree with TRBD1. The CDR3 sequence is CASSNRGIHQPQHF. CDR3 DNA sequence: TGTGCCAGCAGTAACAGGGGGATCCATCAGCCCCAGCATTTT.